These 16 T cell receptor beta chains originate from one sample sequenced in a study of T-cell reconstitution after alpha-beta-depleted transplantation in children (dated by TCRdb to the mid-2010s). The library relied on PCR. The sequencer was an Illumina HiSeq 2500. To normalize quantification of the TCRbeta repertoire, the TCR libraries were built with molecular barcoding that relied on unique molecular identifiers. TCRdb handled the public reads itself, with Q25 trimming in fastp and clone calling in MiXCR, and kept productive beta chains. Each entry is one CDR3 protein sequence, shown with its most common DNA and genes. This sample is represented by around 140,000 distinct CDR3 sequences; about 9% of them were singletons. The ten most abundant clones make up roughly 20% of the sample. Taken with the paper, the label for treatment or condition translates to: allogeneic hematopoietic cell transplantation with graft depleted of TCRalphabeta T cells and CD19 B cells.

The sample in question was PBMCs, mostly from graft donor cells, obtained 180 days after TCRalphabeta/CD19-depleted stem cell transplant. Receptors were obtained from a female patient aged 2 to 10 who had a stem cell transplant for congenital amegakaryocytic thrombocytopenia, so the T cells may come from the graft donor.

This clonotype was recorded at least ten times. This rearrangement joins TRBV20-1 to TRBJ2-5; TRBD2 aligns across 10 bases. CDR1 and CDR2 from the germline V gene are DFQATT and SNEGSKA (reference sequence). This CDR3 has 15 residues. The ends lost 0 bases at V and 7 bases at J; junction bases unmatched: 8. As DNA, the CDR3 is TGCAGTGCTAGAGATCCGGCTAGCGGGAGTGGGACCCAGTACTTC. Amino acid sequence: CSARDPASGSGTQYF.

This clonotype showed up many times. The V and J genes are TRBV11-1 and TRBJ2-5; TRBD2 is a possible D gene (5 bases). Deletions cut 1 base from V and 1 base from J, with 25 bases between. Germline V gives CDR1 SGHAT, CDR2 FQDESV (reference sequence). CDR3 length: 20 amino acids. CDR3 residues: CASSLDRFGGGLSRQETQYF. CDR3 sequence (DNA): TGTGCCAGCAGCTTAGATCGTTTTGGTGGAGGACTGAGCCGCCAAGAGACCCAGTACTTC. The full variable domain, completed using reference TRBV11-1 and TRBJ2-5, is EAEVAQSPRYKITEKSQAVAFWCDPISGHATLYWYRQILGQGPELLVQFQDESVVDDSQLPKDRFSAERLKGVDSTLKIQPAELGDSAMYLCASSLDRFGGGLSRQETQYFGPGTRLLVL.

The rearrangement joins TRBV20-1 to TRBJ2-7, with D tentatively TRBD1 or TRBD2 (5 bases each). V was pared by 3 bases and J by 10 bases, with 19 bases between. The CDR3 sequence is 13 residues long. Germline CDR1 reads DFQATT; CDR2 reads SNEGSKA (reference sequence). DNA of the CDR3: TGCAGTGCTAGGTTATATCGGGACCTTTCACAGTACTTC. It is translated as CSARLYRDLSQYF.

This clonotype has a count of ten or more. The chain carries TRBV5-5 and TRBJ2-5, with 7 bases matching TRBD1. Per germline, CDR1 SGHKS and CDR2 YYEKEE (reference sequence). After removal of 7 bases from V and 4 bases from J, the junction contained 13 bases not matched to a gene. This CDR3 is built from 15 residues. CDR3 sequence (DNA): TGTGCCAGCGGGTTCTGGGACAGTCCGTCAGAGACCCAGTACTTC. It is translated as CASGFWDSPSETQYF.

To note about this clonotype: A much larger clone lies a single base off, so this may be a read error. The chain has TRBV29-1 and TRBJ1-2; 10 nucleotides line up with TRBD1. From germline, CDR1 is SQVTM and CDR2 ANQGSEA. The CDR3 spans 13 residues. Trimming removed 5 bases from V and 6 bases from J; junction bases left unmatched: 6. Written as DNA, the CDR3 is TGCAGCGTTAGGACAGGGGGACTCCATGGCTACACCTTC. It encodes CSVRTGGLHGYTF.

With regard to this clonotype: A much larger clone sits a single nucleotide away, making a read error possible. The CDR3 bases are TGCGCCAGCAGCCAAGGGCCGGCAGATACGCGGTATTTT. Its translation is CASSQGPADTRYF. V is TRBV5-1 and J is TRBJ2-3; no clear D. The CDR3 extends over 13 amino acids. Germline V gene lookup returns CDR1 SGHRS and CDR2 YFSETQ.

J is TRBJ1-2 and V is TRBV29-1, with D perhaps matching TRBD1 (5 bases). This CDR3 spans 14 amino acids. Trimming took 4 bases from V and 8 from J, leaving 20 bases between them. Germline V CDR1 and CDR2: SQVTM, ANQGSEA. The CDR3 DNA reads TGCAGCGTTGCCCCCAGGGTTACATCCTCGGGCTACACCTTC. It encodes CSVAPRVTSSGYTF.

A few counts support this clonotype. CDR3 loop: CASSSLAGVYEQYF. The DNA of the CDR3 is TGTGCCAGCAGTTCCCTTGCGGGAGTTTACGAGCAGTACTTC. The chain is built from TRBV27 and TRBJ2-7; 7 nucleotides match TRBD2. In germline, CDR1 is MNHEY, CDR2 SMNVEV (reference sequence). The CDR3 has 14 amino acids. V was pared by 4 bases and J by 4 bases, with 7 bases of the junction left unmatched.

The rearrangement joins TRBV6-1 to TRBJ2-3; maybe TRBD1 (5 bases). V gave up 7 bases and J gave up 2 bases, with 13 bases separating them. Per the germline V gene, CDR1 is MNHNS and CDR2 is SASEGT. This CDR3 contains 14 residues. CDR3 protein: CASKRTGTTDTQYF. CDR3 in DNA: TGTGCCAGCAAACGAACAGGAACCACAGATACGCAGTATTTT.

This clonotype was seen more than once but under ten times. J is TRBJ2-7 and V is TRBV18; no definite D call. CDR3 length: 13 residues. V dropped 2 bases and J dropped 1 base, with 6 bases sitting between them. Germline V CDR1 and CDR2: KGHSH, LQKENI. CDR3 nucleotide sequence: TGTGCCAGCTCACCATCGGCGTCCTACGAGCAGTACTTC. Translated, it gives CASSPSASYEQYF.

This clonotype was detected ten times or more. V usage is TRBV12-3 or TRBV12-4 and J usage is TRBJ2-3, with no clear D. There are 12 residues in the CDR3. The V end lost 0 bases, the J end lost 5 bases, and 3 bases lay between the germline ends. The CDR3 reads CASSLAGDTQYF. In DNA, the CDR3 is TGTGCCAGCAGTTTAGCGGGAGATACGCAGTATTTT.

This clonotype was detected only once. The V gene is TRBV11-2, the J gene TRBJ1-1; 7 bases align to TRBD1. The CDR3 spans 14 residues. V trimming: 5 bases; J trimming: 7 bases; junction bases outside the gene matches: 10. Germline assignment: CDR1 SGHAT and CDR2 FQNNGV. The CDR3 here is CASSIRQGGSEAFF. The CDR3 DNA is TGTGCCAGCAGCATCCGACAGGGTGGCAGTGAAGCTTTCTTT. The full variable domain, its missing parts supplied by reference TRBV11-2 and TRBJ1-1, is EAGVAQSPRYKIIEKRQSVAFWCNPISGHATLYWYQQILGQGPKLLIQFQNNGVVDDSQLPKDRFSAERLKGVDSTLKIQPAKLEDSAVYLCASSIRQGGSEAFFGQGTRLTVV.

The table lists this clonotype with many counts. The chain uses TRBV20-1 and TRBJ2-7, with a tentative D call TRBD2 (5 bases). Germline CDR1 DFQATT, CDR2 SNEGSKA (reference sequence). The CDR3 has 11 amino acids. V was trimmed by 6 bases and J by 4 bases, leaving 10 bases between them. As DNA, the CDR3 is TGCAGTGCCCAAAGGGAGTACGAGCAGTACTTC. Encoded protein: CSAQREYEQYF.

J is TRBJ2-5 and V is TRBV7-3, with 11 bases identical to TRBD2. CDR3 length equals 16 residues. The germline V gene has CDR1 SGHTA and CDR2 FQGTGA. Germline trimming cut 5 bases from V and 3 bases from J; bases unmatched to any gene: 8. For the CDR3, the DNA is TGTGCCAGCAGCCCACTTAGCGGGAGGGCCGAAGAGACCCAGTACTTC. As protein: CASSPLSGRAEETQYF.

The CDR3 protein is CASSPVPGLAISDIQYF. The CDR3 bases are TGTGCCAGTAGTCCAGTACCGGGACTAGCGATTTCGGACATTCAGTACTTC. The rearrangement joins TRBV19 to TRBJ2-4; 10 nucleotides align to TRBD2. The ends lost 5 bases at V and 8 bases at J; junction bases unmatched: 15. Germline lookup yields CDR1 LNHDA and CDR2 SQIVND (reference sequence). This CDR3 comprises 17 residues.

This clonotype showed up many times. This chain links TRBV28 with TRBJ2-1; D remains ambiguous. This CDR3 has 10 residues. CDR1 and CDR2 (germline): MDHEN, SYDVKM. Trimming stripped 5 bases from V and 11 bases from J, with 7 bases between. The CDR3 loop is CASSTNKQFF. The CDR3, as DNA: TGTGCCAGCAGTACTAACAAGCAGTTCTTC.